One and the same sample provided the 24 T cell receptor beta chains below, sequenced in a study of T-cell reconstitution after alpha-beta-depleted transplantation in children. Preparation of the TCRbeta library used unique molecular identifiers. TCRdb re-derived calls from the PCR reads in MiXCR, one entry per CDR3 protein. The repertoire holds about 260,000 distinct CDR3 sequences, with 7.5% to 9.5% as singletons. The sample here was PBMCs, mostly from graft donor cells, taken 180 days after TCRalphabeta/CD19-depleted stem cell transplant. Receptor source: a male patient under 18 who had a stem cell transplant for acute lymphoblastic leukemia, so the T cells may come from the graft donor.

This clonotype was counted at least ten times. The chain recombines TRBV4-3 with TRBJ1-4; D uncertain. Trimming pared 5 bases from V and 6 bases from J, leaving 22 bases between. This CDR3 comprises 17 residues. The germline V gene encodes CDR1 LGHNA and CDR2 YSLEER. The CDR3 loop reads CASSAATGYAWDEKLFF. The DNA of the CDR3 is TGCGCCAGCAGCGCGGCTACCGGGTACGCTTGGGATGAAAAACTGTTTTTT.

Many counts were recorded for this clonotype. The chain combines TRBV2 with TRBJ1-4; D gene ambiguous. Germline V lookup: CDR1 SNHLY, CDR2 FYNNEI. This CDR3 has 11 residues. Trimming removed 3 bases from V and 13 bases from J, with 9 bases in between. CDR3 DNA sequence: TGTGCCAGCAGTGATGGTGTTATACTGTTTTTT. Its protein product is CASSDGVILFF.

In its sample, this clonotype was seen many times. The DNA of the CDR3 is TGTGCCAGCAGCTTAGAGTTCGGGCAGGACGACCTTCGAGTC. This codes for CASSLEFGQDDLRV. The chain links TRBV7-9 to TRBJ2-7; D unclear. Per germline, CDR1 SEHNR and CDR2 FQNEAQ (reference sequence). The CDR3 contains 14 residues.

The CDR3 sequence: CSAREGRRPAQGNQPQHF. DNA of the CDR3: TGCAGTGCTAGAGAAGGTCGTAGGCCAGCGCAGGGCAATCAGCCCCAGCATTTT. This sequence joins TRBV20-1 and TRBJ1-5; no reliable D call. This CDR3 has 18 residues. Germline CDR1 reads DFQATT; CDR2 reads SNEGSKA (reference sequence). Trimming pared 0 bases from V and 2 bases from J, leaving 20 bases between.

This chain uses TRBV5-6 with TRBJ2-7; tentative D call: TRBD1 (6 bases). This CDR3 comprises 15 residues. In germline, CDR1 is SGHDT, CDR2 YYEEEE. The V and J ends lost 0 bases and 2 bases respectively, with 12 bases between them. CDR3 sequence (DNA): TGTGCCAGCAGCTTGGGAATACAGGGTGCCTACGAGCAGTACTTC. Translation: CASSLGIQGAYEQYF.

This clonotype was observed many times. This chain uses TRBV5-4 with TRBJ2-5; 7 bases align to TRBD1. CDR3 length: 14 amino acids. The trim removed 3 bases at V and 4 bases at J, leaving 6 bases unmatched. Germline assignment: CDR1 SGHNT and CDR2 YYREEE (reference sequence). The CDR3 coding sequence is TGTGCCAGCAGCTACCGACAGGGAAGAGAGACCCAGTACTTC. This codes for CASSYRQGRETQYF.

The chain is built from TRBV20-1 and TRBJ2-5; 8 bases map to TRBD1. This CDR3 is built from 15 residues. V shed 6 bases, J shed 3 bases, and the junction held 12 bases outside the gene matches. The germline gives CDR1 DFQATT, CDR2 SNEGSKA (reference sequence). The CDR3 region is CSADKQGGSEETQYF. CDR3 DNA sequence: TGCAGTGCCGATAAACAGGGGGGTTCGGAAGAGACCCAGTACTTC.

Ten or more counts support this clonotype. This chain joins TRBV7-2 and TRBJ2-7; no clear D. The CDR3 totals 15 residues. Germline V gene data show CDR1 as SGHTA and CDR2 as FQGNSA. Trimming took 7 bases from V and 0 from J, leaving 16 bases between them. CDR3 region: CASIREAESSYEQYF. CDR3 nucleotides: TGTGCCAGCATCCGTGAGGCGGAGAGCTCCTACGAGCAGTACTTC.

This clonotype was found many times. This rearrangement joins TRBV5-1 to TRBJ2-3; D call uncertain. Trimming took off 2 bases at V and 0 bases at J, with 7 bases between the two ends. From germline, CDR1 is SGHRS and CDR2 YFSETQ. The CDR3 is made up of 14 amino acids. The CDR3 region is CASSLWVSTDTQYF. CDR3 sequence (DNA): TGCGCCAGCAGCTTATGGGTTAGCACAGATACGCAGTATTTT. Full variable domain (missing parts from reference TRBV5-1 and TRBJ2-3): KAGVTQTPRYLIKTRGQQVTLSCSPISGHRSVSWYQQTPGQGLQFLFEYFSETQRNKGNFPGRFSGRQFSNSRSEMNVSTLELGDSALYLCASSLWVSTDTQYFGPGTRLTVL.

The table lists this clonotype with many counts. V and J are TRBV9 and TRBJ2-2; 8 bases align to TRBD2. The CDR3 sequence is 16 residues long. Germline CDR1 SGDLS, CDR2 YYNGEE. V lost 3 bases and J lost 1; bases outside the gene matches: 5. CDR3 protein: CASSGNLAGNTGELFF. The CDR3, as DNA: TGTGCCAGCAGCGGAAACCTAGCGGGGAACACCGGGGAGCTGTTTTTT.

This clonotype was recorded at least ten times. This chain joins TRBV10-3 and TRBJ1-1; TRBD1 matches 9 bases. Germline assignment: CDR1 ENHRY and CDR2 SYGVKD. The J segment lost 6 bases and the V segment lost 0 bases, leaving 8 bases of the junction unmatched. The CDR3 is 16 residues long. CDR3 protein: CAISESGTGFLAEAFF. The CDR3 nucleotides read TGTGCCATCAGTGAGTCAGGGACAGGGTTTTTGGCTGAAGCTTTCTTT.

This clonotype was counted at least ten times. The chain carries TRBV7-2 and TRBJ2-7; 9 bases are a match to TRBD2. The CDR3 loop spans 17 amino acids. V shed 1 base, J shed 0 bases, and the junction held 7 bases outside the gene matches. Germline CDR1 and CDR2: SGHTA and FQGNSA. The CDR3 nucleotides are TGTGCCAGCAGCTTAGGACTAGCGGAGAGGAGCTCCTACGAGCAGTACTTC. This codes for CASSLGLAERSSYEQYF.

This clonotype was found many times. The chain has TRBV28 and TRBJ2-3; a weak D match, TRBD2 (6 bases). V lost 5 bases and J 3 bases, leaving 21 bases between the germline ends. CDR1 MDHEN and CDR2 SYDVKM come from the germline V gene. This CDR3 region has 17 residues. The CDR3 bases are TGTGCCAGCAGTCGTCTCCGGGACTCAAAAGCAACAGATACGCAGTATTTT. This sequence encodes CASSRLRDSKATDTQYF.

This clonotype was found many times. The rearrangement links TRBV20-1 to TRBJ1-1, with TRBD1 identical over 9 bases. Germline V gene sequence: CDR1 DFQATT, CDR2 SNEGSKA (reference sequence). The CDR3 consists of 14 residues. V shed 6 bases, J shed 2 bases, and the junction held 7 bases outside the gene matches. The CDR3 sequence: CSARTGELNTEAFF. CDR3 sequence (DNA): TGCAGTGCCCGGACAGGGGAGCTTAACACTGAAGCTTTCTTT.

This clonotype occurred a few times. The chain has TRBV5-7 and TRBJ2-3; 13 bases line up with TRBD2. TRBV5-7 is known as an ORF, though its function is uncertain. CDR3 length equals 19 residues. V lost 9 bases to trimming and J lost 2 bases; unmatched junction nucleotides: 18. The CDR3 sequence: CAMGPGTSGAGLITDTQYF. CDR3 nucleotide sequence: TGTGCCATGGGCCCCGGGACTAGCGGGGCAGGATTAATCACAGATACGCAGTATTTT.

This clonotype was recorded many times. The gene calls are TRBV19 and TRBJ1-1; no firm D call. V lost 5 bases and J lost 0, with 13 bases in between. The germline gives CDR1 LNHDA, CDR2 SQIVND (reference sequence). The CDR3 spans 15 residues. The CDR3 nucleotides read TGTGCCAGTAGTGTCGCAGAGAGACTGAACACTGAAGCTTTCTTT. Amino acids: CASSVAERLNTEAFF.

This clonotype was detected ten times or more. The V and J genes are TRBV9 and TRBJ2-1, with D possibly being TRBD2 (6 bases). The V end was cut by 1 base, the J end by 9 bases, with 8 bases between. The length of the CDR3 is 12 residues. Germline lookup yields CDR1 SGDLS and CDR2 YYNGEE. The CDR3 region has the DNA TGTGCCAGCAGCGTAATCGGGGGTGAGCAGTTCTTC. This sequence encodes CASSVIGGEQFF. Full variable domain (rest looked up from reference TRBV9 and TRBJ2-1): DSGVTQTPKHLITATGQRVTLRCSPRSGDLSVYWYQQSLDQGLQFLIQYYNGEERAKGNILERFSAQQFPDLHSELNLSSLELGDSALYFCASSVIGGEQFFGPGTRLTVL.

This clonotype was detected many times. This rearrangement joins TRBV7-8 to TRBJ1-4, with 9 bases identical to TRBD1. This CDR3 is 14 amino acids long. After removal of 3 bases from V and 8 bases from J, the junction contained 4 bases not matched to a gene. From germline, CDR1 is SGHVS and CDR2 FQNEAQ. The CDR3 is CASSLGQGEEKLFF. For the CDR3, the DNA is TGTGCCAGCAGCTTGGGACAGGGAGAGGAAAAACTGTTTTTT. Looking up the rest from reference TRBV7-8 and TRBJ1-4 gives the full variable domain: GAGVSQSPRYKVAKRGQDVALRCDPISGHVSLFWYQQALGQGPEFLTYFQNEAQLDKSGLPSDRFFAERPEGSVSTLKIQRTQQEDSAVYLCASSLGQGEEKLFFGSGTQLSVL.

CDR3: CASSESAGYGYTF. The DNA for the CDR3 is TGTGCCAGCAGCGAATCCGCGGGGTATGGCTACACCTTC. The chain recombines TRBV2 with TRBJ1-2; D remains unclear. CDR1 and CDR2 (germline): SNHLY, FYNNEI. The CDR3 consists of 13 residues. V was trimmed by 6 bases and J by 5 bases, leaving 13 bases between them.

This clonotype was counted many times. V gene TRBV20-1 combines with J gene TRBJ2-5, with TRBD2 identical over 9 bases. Germline V CDR1 and CDR2: DFQATT, SNEGSKA (reference sequence). The V and J ends lost 6 bases and 3 bases, in that order; junction bases with no gene match: 11. This CDR3 region has 15 residues. Written as DNA, the CDR3 is TGCAGTGCGCCCGAGGAGGCTAGCGGGGAAGAGACCCAGTACTTC. The encoded protein is CSAPEEASGEETQYF.

This clonotype occurred many times. The chain is built from TRBV11-2 and TRBJ2-7; either TRBD1 or TRBD2 may fit D (5 bases each). V dropped 0 bases and J dropped 0 bases, with 15 bases sitting between them. The CDR3 is made up of 17 amino acids. Per the germline V gene, CDR1 is SGHAT and CDR2 is FQNNGV. In DNA, the CDR3 is TGTGCCAGCAGCTTAGATTTGAGGGACCGGGCCTCCTACGAGCAGTACTTC. This encodes CASSLDLRDRASYEQYF.

This clonotype was picked up many times. The chain combines TRBV11-2 with TRBJ2-7, with 8 bases matching TRBD2. V shed 0 bases, J shed 8 bases, and the junction held 18 bases outside the gene matches. This CDR3 is built from 18 residues. In germline, CDR1 is SGHAT, CDR2 FQNNGV. The chain's CDR3 is CASSLDSLSGSGSTQQYF. The DNA of the CDR3 is TGTGCCAGCAGCTTAGATTCCCTTTCGGGGAGCGGGAGCACCCAGCAGTACTTC. The full variable domain, in which reference TRBV11-2 and TRBJ2-7 provide the parts outside the CDR3, is EAGVAQSPRYKIIEKRQSVAFWCNPISGHATLYWYQQILGQGPKLLIQFQNNGVVDDSQLPKDRFSAERLKGVDSTLKIQPAKLEDSAVYLCASSLDSLSGSGSTQQYFGPGTRLTVT.

This clonotype occurred a few times. The J gene is TRBJ2-4, the V gene TRBV20-1; 8 bases match TRBD1. The germline V gene has CDR1 DFQATT and CDR2 SNEGSKA (reference sequence). This CDR3 spans 13 amino acids. Losses at the gene ends were 7 bases for V and 8 bases for J; bases not matched to a gene: 10. The chain's CDR3 is CSGYDRGRDIQYF. The CDR3, as DNA: TGCAGTGGGTACGACAGGGGAAGGGACATTCAGTACTTC.

On this clonotype itself: Given a much more abundant clone one base away, this may be a read error. This sequence joins TRBV4-2 and TRBJ2-3, with D maybe TRBD2 (6 bases). The CDR3 length is 17 residues. The ends were cut back, 4 bases at V and 5 bases at J, with 22 bases in the middle. Germline CDR1 is LGHNA and CDR2 is YNFKEQ. The CDR3 protein is CASSPAGDRGLGDTQYF. Here the CDR3 DNA reads TGTGCCAGCAGCCCCGCTGGGGATCGGGGGTTAGGAGATACGCAGTATTTT.